This T cell receptor (beta chain) originates from a study of identical twins. Study-wide results and caveats: Monozygotic twin pairs showed more out-of-frame TCR alpha sharing than models estimated. A lower insertion count was a feature of abundant cord blood beta clonotypes, with no such feature in memory repertoires.

In this sample, this clonotype turned up a few times. Antigen specificity is unknown. cDNA carried unique molecular identifiers, and a universal primer site was added by template switching. MiXCR was run by TCRdb on the 5' RACE reads, yielding one entry per CDR3 protein. The sample carries roughly 280,000 distinct CDR3 sequences, roughly 8.6% recorded once. These same data were also listed under a study on yellow fever vaccine responses in identical twins. That work states: It has been reported that, in twins, the vaccine T cell response seemed partly convergent and partly personalized.

The sequenced sample consisted of CD8+ T cells sorted from blood. The sequence was obtained from a woman aged 18 to 35 in good health.

The CDR3 protein is CSARDLSGVSYEQYF. CDR3 DNA sequence: TGCAGTGCTAGAGACCTTTCCGGGGTCTCCTACGAGCAGTACTTC. This chain connects TRBV20-1 to TRBJ2-7, with D possibly TRBD2 on 5 matching bases. V was cut by 0 bases and J by 0 bases, with 12 bases left in between. The germline gives CDR1 DFQATT, CDR2 SNEGSKA (reference sequence). The length of the CDR3 is 15 residues.